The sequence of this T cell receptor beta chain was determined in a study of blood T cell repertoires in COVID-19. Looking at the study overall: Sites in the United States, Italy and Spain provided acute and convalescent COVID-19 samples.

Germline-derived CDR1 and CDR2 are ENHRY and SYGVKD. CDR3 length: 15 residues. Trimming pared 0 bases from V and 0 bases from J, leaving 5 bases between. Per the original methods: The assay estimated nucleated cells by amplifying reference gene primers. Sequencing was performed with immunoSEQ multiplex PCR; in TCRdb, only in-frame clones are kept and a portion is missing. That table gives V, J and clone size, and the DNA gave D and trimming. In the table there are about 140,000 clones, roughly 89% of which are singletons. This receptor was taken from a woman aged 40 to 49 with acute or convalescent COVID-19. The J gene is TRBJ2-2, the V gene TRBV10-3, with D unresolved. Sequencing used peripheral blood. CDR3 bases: TGTGCCATCAGTGAGTCGAGCCCGAACACCGGGGAGCTGTTTTTT. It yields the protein CAISESSPNTGELFF.